This TCR beta chain stems from a study of blood T cell repertoires in COVID-19. Across the whole study: The analysed material was cDNA or gDNA that came from T cells, B-cell-depleted T cells, or PBMCs.

Germline V gene sequence: CDR1 MNHEY, CDR2 SMNVEV (reference sequence). The CDR3 loop spans 15 amino acids. V shed 7 bases and J 3 bases; nucleotides not matched to a gene: 9. In the authors' methods: The authors estimated nucleated cell counts from reference gene primer amplification. Data came from immunoSEQ multiplex PCR; TCRdb stores just in-frame clones and leaves some out. V and J calls and clone size are as listed in that table; D and trimming were resolved from the DNA. This table has approximately 300,000 clones, 75% to 95% appearing once. The Seattle patients, enrolled during active infection, were followed longitudinally.

The V and J genes are TRBV27 and TRBJ2-5; 9 bases map to TRBD2. This clonotype was obtained from a young woman with COVID-19, enrolled during active disease. The sequenced sample consisted of peripheral blood. This CDR3 is CASTQWREGKETQYF. The CDR3 nucleotides are TGTGCCAGCACGCAGTGGCGGGAGGGTAAAGAGACCCAGTACTTC.